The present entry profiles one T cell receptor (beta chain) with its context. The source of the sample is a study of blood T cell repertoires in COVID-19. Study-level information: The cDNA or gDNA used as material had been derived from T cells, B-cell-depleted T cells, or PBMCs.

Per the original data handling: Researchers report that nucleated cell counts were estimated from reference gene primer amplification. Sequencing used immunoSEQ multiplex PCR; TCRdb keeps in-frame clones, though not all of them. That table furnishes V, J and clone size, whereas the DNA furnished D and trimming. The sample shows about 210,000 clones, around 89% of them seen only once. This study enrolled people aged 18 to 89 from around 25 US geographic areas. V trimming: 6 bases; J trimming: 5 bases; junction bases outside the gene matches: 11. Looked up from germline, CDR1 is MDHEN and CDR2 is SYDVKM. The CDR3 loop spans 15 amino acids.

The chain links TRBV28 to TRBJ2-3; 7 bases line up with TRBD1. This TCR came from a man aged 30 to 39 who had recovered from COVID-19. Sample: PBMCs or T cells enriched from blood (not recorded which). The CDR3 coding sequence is TGTGCCAGCAGATTTTCGGGGACAGTCGGAGATACGCAGTATTTT. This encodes CASRFSGTVGDTQYF.